Below, one T cell receptor (beta chain) is given with its context. Source study methods: Reference gene primer amplification yielded estimated nucleated cell counts. Clones were sequenced by immunoSEQ multiplex PCR, and TCRdb holds only the in-frame ones, with some missing. V and J calls and clone size are copied from that table; D and trimming were computed from the DNA. The repertoire consists of roughly 160,000 clones, with just over 90% occurring once and the leading ten covering around 5.1%. The CDR3 has 14 amino acids. CDR1 and CDR2 from the germline V gene are LNHNV and YYDKDF (reference sequence). V gave up 2 bases and J gave up 6 bases, with 13 bases separating them. The data originate from a study of blood T cell repertoires in COVID-19. Study information: Collection of acute and convalescent COVID-19 samples took place in the United States, Italy and Spain. The analysed material was cDNA or gDNA that came from T cells, B-cell-depleted T cells, or PBMCs.

Patients from Seattle were sampled longitudinally, starting during active infection. This rearrangement joins TRBV15 to TRBJ1-2; perhaps TRBD1 as D (5 bases). The TCR comes from a man aged 18 to 30 with COVID-19, enrolled during active disease. The sequenced material came from peripheral blood. In nucleotides, the CDR3 is TGTGCCACCAGCAGACAGGGCTCGGTGAATGGCTACACCTTC. Translating gives CATSRQGSVNGYTF.